One and the same sample provided the 18 T cell receptor beta chains below, sequenced in a study of molecular identifiers for immune sequencing clone quantification. TCRdb recomputed calls from the PCR reads with MiXCR, one row per CDR3 protein. The sample consists of 100,000 or so distinct CDR3 sequences, 35% to 40% of them appearing once. Input material: naive CD8+ T cells from blood, with Jurkat cell RNA spiked in. Documented subset: FACS-sorted CD8+CD4-CCR7+CD45RA+ naive T cells. The receptor source for this set is a human donor in good health. Some libraries in this study had Jurkat cell RNA spiked in.

With regard to this clonotype: This sequence may be a read error, since a much larger clone differs from it by one base. The gene calls are TRBV7-6 and TRBJ1-1, with D maybe TRBD1 (5 bases). Germline V gene sequence: CDR1 SGHVS, CDR2 FNYEAQ. Trimming removed 0 bases from V and 7 bases from J, with 9 bases in between. This CDR3 is built from 13 residues. The CDR3 region is CASSLAEDNEAFF. The DNA of the CDR3 is TGTGCCAGCAGCTTAGCCGAGGACAATGAAGCTTTCTTT.

V gene TRBV6-2 or TRBV6-3 combines with J gene TRBJ1-2; perhaps TRBD1 as D (5 bases). CDR1 MNHEY and CDR2 SVGEGT come from the germline V gene. The CDR3 has 13 amino acids. Trimming stripped 8 bases from V and 2 bases from J, with 12 bases between. CDR3 nucleotides: TGTGCCAGCCGGGACGCCGAAAACTATGGCTACACCTTC. The encoded protein is CASRDAENYGYTF.

About this clonotype: Since the CDR3 does not end with the conserved phenylalanine or tryptophan, this likely comes from a read error. The CDR3 spells CASSLVVEQYI. The CDR3 DNA sequence: TGTGCCAGCAGCTTAGTAGTCGAGCAGTACATC. The chain joins TRBV11-2 to TRBJ2-7; D is unclear. V was cut by 1 base and J by 6 bases, with 4 bases left in between. Germline CDR1 SGHAT, CDR2 FQNNGV. The CDR3 runs to 11 residues.

This clonotype was observed many times. This chain's CDR3 is CASSFDGTDTQYF. CDR3 in DNA: TGTGCCAGCAGCTTTGATGGCACAGATACGCAGTATTTT. This chain joins TRBV13 and TRBJ2-3; D unclear. CDR3 length: 13 amino acids. Germline assignment: CDR1 PRHDT and CDR2 FYEKMQ (reference sequence). Trimming pared 3 bases from V and 1 base from J, leaving 5 bases between.

This clonotype was picked up a small number of times. The gene calls are TRBV12-3 or TRBV12-4 and TRBJ2-2; 8 bases align to TRBD2. After removal of 8 bases from V and 3 bases from J, the junction contained 5 bases not matched to a gene. The CDR3 consists of 14 residues. CDR3 sequence reads: CASSGLAYTGELFF. CDR3 nucleotide sequence: TGTGCCAGCTCCGGACTAGCCTACACCGGGGAGCTGTTTTTT.

There are many counts of this clonotype. The genes are TRBV18 and TRBJ2-4; the D gene could be TRBD1 or TRBD2 (5 bases each). The CDR3 runs to 17 residues. Germline loops: CDR1 KGHSH, CDR2 LQKENI. Trimming removed 7 bases at V and 3 bases at J, with 22 bases between. Written as DNA, the CDR3 is TGTGCCAGCTTCGCAACGGACGGGGACCTCGTCAAAAACATTCAGTACTTC. Residues: CASFATDGDLVKNIQYF.

J is TRBJ1-1 and V is TRBV19, with unresolved D. CDR1 is LNHDA and CDR2 is SQIVND in the germline V gene (reference sequence). Trimming left V 7 bases short and J 5 bases short, with 17 bases between. The CDR3 loop spans 14 amino acids. CDR3 nucleotides: TGTGCCAGTACTGGTTCAGGATATGGGACTGAAGCTTTCTTT. Translating gives CASTGSGYGTEAFF. The full variable domain, with the rest looked up from reference TRBV19 and TRBJ1-1, is DGGITQSPKYLFRKEGQNVTLSCEQNLNHDAMYWYRQDPGQGLRLIYYSQIVNDFQKGDIAEGYSVSREKKESFPLTVTSAQKNPTAFYLCASTGSGYGTEAFFGQGTRLTVV.

V usage is TRBV11-2 and J usage is TRBJ2-4; TRBD1 matches at 11 bases. CDR1 and CDR2 from the germline V gene are SGHAT and FQNNGV. V shed 2 bases, J shed 7 bases, and the junction held 7 bases outside the gene matches. CDR3 length: 16 amino acids. CDR3 residues: CASSLRTGGISNIQYF. The CDR3 DNA reads TGTGCCAGCAGCTTAAGGACAGGGGGCATATCTAACATTCAGTACTTC.

With respect to this clonotype: A much larger clone differs by one base, so this may be a read error. A read error is likely, as this CDR3 ends without the conserved phenylalanine or tryptophan. The chain couples TRBV28 to TRBJ2-7; 7 positions agree with TRBD1. V lost 5 bases, J lost 3 bases, and 10 bases stayed unmatched. There are 15 residues in the CDR3. Germline assignment: CDR1 MDHEN and CDR2 SYDVKM. The CDR3 is CASSHFRQGVYEQYS. The CDR3 DNA reads as TGTGCCAGCAGTCACTTCCGACAGGGAGTCTACGAGCAGTACTCC.

This clonotype was detected only a few times. The gene calls are TRBV10-3 and TRBJ2-3, with D uncertain. The CDR3 extends over 11 amino acids. Deletions cut 4 bases from V and 6 bases from J, with 5 bases between. Germline V lookup: CDR1 ENHRY, CDR2 SYGVKD. CDR3 loop: CAISGIDTQYF. The CDR3 bases are TGTGCCATCAGTGGGATTGATACGCAGTATTTT.

The chain uses TRBV11-2 and TRBJ2-7; D gene unclear. The CDR3 totals 12 residues. V lost 0 bases to trimming and J lost 6 bases, with 6 bases between them. Germline CDR1 SGHAT, CDR2 FQNNGV. The DNA of the CDR3 is TGTGCCAGCAGCTTAGACGCCCCCGAGCAGTACTTC. Translated, it gives CASSLDAPEQYF.

Of note for this clonotype: One junction end disagrees with the germline gene, perhaps due to a read error. The rearrangement links TRBV29-1 to TRBJ2-2, with D possibly being TRBD1 (6 bases). This CDR3 region has 13 residues. CDR1 SQVTM and CDR2 ANQGSEA come from the germline V gene. CDR3 nucleotide sequence: TGCAGCGTTGAGGACAGAAACACCAGGGAGCTGTTTTTT. As protein: CSVEDRNTRELFF.

This clonotype was observed a few times. The rearrangement joins TRBV4-3 to TRBJ2-5; D gene uncertain. Per germline, CDR1 LGHNA and CDR2 YSLEER. This CDR3 has 14 residues. V lost 0 bases and J lost 4, with 9 bases in between. CDR3: CASSQDIRPETQYF. The CDR3 nucleotides read TGCGCCAGCAGCCAAGATATCCGGCCAGAGACCCAGTACTTC.

Many counts were recorded for this clonotype. The V call is TRBV28, the J call TRBJ2-7, with a possible D match to TRBD2 (6 bases). CDR1 and CDR2 from the germline V gene are MDHEN and SYDVKM. This CDR3 has 13 residues. Between the trimmed V and J ends, which lost 5 bases and 2 bases, there was a span of 10 bases. The CDR3 DNA reads as TGTGCCAGCAGTCTGCGGGACCCCTACGAGCAGTACTTC. This gives the protein CASSLRDPYEQYF.

The rearrangement uses TRBV4-3 and TRBJ2-1; perhaps TRBD1 as D (5 bases). Trimming shortened V by 0 bases and J by 4 bases, and 10 bases separated the two germline ends. The CDR3 spans 15 residues. CDR1 is LGHNA, CDR2 YSLEER, per germline. The CDR3 protein is CASSQDRAGYNEQFF. The CDR3 DNA reads TGCGCCAGCAGCCAAGACAGGGCCGGGTACAATGAGCAGTTCTTC.

This clonotype showed up many times. The chain employs TRBV6-6 and TRBJ2-3; 7 nucleotides line up with TRBD1. Germline V gene sequence: CDR1 MNHNY, CDR2 SVGAGI (reference sequence). The junction had 7 bases not matched to a gene; V was cut back by 8 bases and J by 2 bases. This CDR3 is 14 amino acids long. In DNA form, the CDR3 reads TGTGCCAGCGTAAGGGACAGATACACAGATACGCAGTATTTT. Amino acid sequence: CASVRDRYTDTQYF.

The chain combines TRBV9 with TRBJ2-3; 12 bases align to TRBD2. Germline CDR1 SGDLS, CDR2 YYNGEE. Germline trimming cut 4 bases from V and 7 bases from J; bases unmatched to any gene: 7. The CDR3 extends over 15 amino acids. The CDR3 DNA follows: TGTGCCAGCAGCCCAACTAGCGGGAGGATGAATACGCAGTATTTT. Residues: CASSPTSGRMNTQYF. The variable domain in full, with the rest retrieved from reference TRBV9 and TRBJ2-3, is DSGVTQTPKHLITATGQRVTLRCSPRSGDLSVYWYQQSLDQGLQFLIQYYNGEERAKGNILERFSAQQFPDLHSELNLSSLELGDSALYFCASSPTSGRMNTQYFGPGTRLTVL.

About this clonotype itself: This may come from a read error, since a much larger clone is one base off. The chain is built from TRBV28 and TRBJ1-1; D perhaps matches TRBD1 (6 bases). Trimming cost V 4 bases and J 4 bases, with 16 bases left between them. Germline lookup yields CDR1 MDHEN and CDR2 SYDVKM. This CDR3 is built from 15 residues. The DNA of the CDR3 is TGTGCCAGCAGTTCCCTTACCAAGGGGGTCACTGAAGCTTTCTTT. It encodes CASSSLTKGVTEAFF.